What follows are 14 T cell receptor beta chains derived from one specimen sequenced in a study of control samples from healthy donors and cancer patients (dated by TCRdb to the early 2020s). Library preparation used the immunoSEQ multiplex PCR assay. TCRdb limited this immuneACCESS table to in-frame rearrangements with V and J called. A share of clones is missing; checked studies link under half to unresolved V genes, and the rest is unexplained. This sample lists approximately 140,000 clones; 88% were detected once. The top ten clones comprise 8.7% of the sample. The sequencing input was blood. Receptors originate from a woman aged 25 to 39 in good health.

The chain links TRBV7-9 to TRBJ1-2; 7 bases are a match to TRBD1. V trimming: 5 bases; J trimming: 5 bases; junction bases outside the gene matches: 5. Germline CDR1 is SEHNR and CDR2 is FQNEAQ (reference sequence). CDR3 length: 13 amino acids. CDR3 coding DNA: TGTGCCAGCAGCCCAGACAGGGCATATGGCTACACCTTC. This translates into CASSPDRAYGYTF.

The chain employs TRBV18 and TRBJ1-2; the match to TRBD1 covers 7 bases. The junction had 15 bases not matched to a gene; V was cut back by 6 bases and J by 8 bases. Germline V CDR1 and CDR2: KGHSH, LQKENI. This CDR3 has 15 residues. The CDR3 loop is CASSLSVEGAAGYTF. The CDR3 bases are TGTGCCAGCTCCCTCTCGGTGGAGGGGGCGGCGGGCTACACCTTC.

The genes are TRBV5-1 and TRBJ1-4; D remains ambiguous. With 4 bases removed from V and 8 bases from J, the gap between germline ends came to 12 bases. CDR3 length: 13 residues. Germline V gene sequence: CDR1 SGHRS, CDR2 YFSETQ. This CDR3 reads CASSADLEEKLFF. The CDR3 DNA follows: TGCGCCAGCAGCGCCGACTTGGAAGAAAAACTGTTTTTT.

The genes are TRBV9 and TRBJ2-1, with TRBD2 as a possible D gene (6 bases). The CDR3 spans 17 residues. Germline values: CDR1 SGDLS, CDR2 YYNGEE. Trimming took 4 bases from V and 0 from J, leaving 17 bases between them. The CDR3 DNA reads as TGTGCCAGCAGCCCATATCGACCGGGAGACTCCTACAATGAGCAGTTCTTC. Protein sequence: CASSPYRPGDSYNEQFF.

The rearrangement links TRBV10-3 to TRBJ1-4; D gene ambiguous. CDR1 is ENHRY and CDR2 is SYGVKD in the germline V gene. V lost 3 bases and J 7 bases, leaving 12 bases between the germline ends. The CDR3 spans 14 residues. The CDR3 nucleotides read TGTGCCATCAGTGATCGACTACAAGGTGAAAAACTGTTTTTT. Residues: CAISDRLQGEKLFF.

The CDR3 nucleotides read TGTGCCAGTAGTATAGTTGCGGCCAGCTCTGGGGCCAACGTCCTGACTTTC. Its translation is CASSIVAASSGANVLTF. V gene TRBV19 combines with J gene TRBJ2-6; D call uncertain. CDR1 is LNHDA, CDR2 SQIVND, per germline (reference sequence). V shed 1 base and J shed 0 bases, with 10 bases lying between them. There are 17 residues in the CDR3.

The V and J genes are TRBV6-4 and TRBJ2-5, with TRBD2 matching over 10 bases. CDR3 size: 14 residues. The V gene end was trimmed by 4 bases and the J gene end by 6 bases; junction bases not matched to a gene: 5. From germline, CDR1 is MRHNA and CDR2 SNTAGT. CDR3 nucleotide sequence: TGTGCCAGCAGTGTACTAGCGGGGATGCAGACCCAGTACTTC. It codes for CASSVLAGMQTQYF.

V and J are TRBV12-3 or TRBV12-4 and TRBJ1-3, with 9 bases identical to TRBD1. The V and J ends lost 7 bases and 7 bases, in that order; junction bases with no gene match: 5. The CDR3 spans 13 residues. CDR3 nucleotide sequence: TGTGCCAGCAATCGAGGACAGGGGAACACCATATATTTT. It codes for CASNRGQGNTIYF.

The genes are TRBV12-3 or TRBV12-4 and TRBJ2-4; D perhaps matches TRBD1 (6 bases). V was trimmed by 7 bases and J by 6 bases, leaving 10 bases between them. The CDR3 is 12 amino acids. In DNA form, the CDR3 reads TGTGCCAGCAAACGAGGGGGAAACATTCAGTACTTC. Its protein product is CASKRGGNIQYF.

The rearrangement links TRBV7-8 to TRBJ2-7; TRBD1 matches 11 bases. The CDR3 is made up of 13 amino acids. V lost 3 bases and J lost 6; bases outside the gene matches: 1. From germline, CDR1 is SGHVS and CDR2 FQNEAQ. In nucleotides, the CDR3 is TGTGCCAGCAGCTTCGGGACAGGGGGCGAGCAGTACTTC. Its translation: CASSFGTGGEQYF.

This clone was seen a single time. The V gene is TRBV5-4, the J gene TRBJ2-2; weak D call: TRBD1 (6 bases). Trimming shortened V by 4 bases and J by 7 bases, and 20 bases separated the two germline ends. This CDR3 is built from 16 residues. Germline V gene sequence: CDR1 SGHNT, CDR2 YYREEE (reference sequence). The DNA of the CDR3 is TGTGCCAGCAGCCCATTATCAGGACAGAAGGGCGGGGAGCTGTTTTTT. Translated: CASSPLSGQKGGELFF.

This chain joins TRBV19 and TRBJ1-2, with TRBD1 identical over 10 bases. The CDR3 is made up of 15 amino acids. Looked up from germline, CDR1 is LNHDA and CDR2 is SQIVND (reference sequence). The V segment lost 5 bases and the J segment 2 bases; nucleotides outside the gene matches: 5. The CDR3 nucleotides are TGTGCCAGTAGTGCCCAGACAGGGGGCAACTATGGCTACACCTTC. It translates to CASSAQTGGNYGYTF.

This chain links TRBV19 with TRBJ2-1; TRBD2 aligns across 8 bases. The CDR3 is 13 residues long. Germline loops: CDR1 LNHDA, CDR2 SQIVND (reference sequence). V dropped 3 bases and J dropped 10; count of bases not matched to a gene: 5. The CDR3 region has the DNA TGTGCCAGTAGTATTCAGACGGGAGGGGAGCAGTTCTTC. Translating gives CASSIQTGGEQFF.

The rearrangement joins TRBV24-1 to TRBJ2-1, with TRBD2 identical over 11 bases. V lost 0 bases, J lost 2 bases, and 2 bases stayed unmatched. Germline CDR1 reads KGHDR; CDR2 reads SFDVKD. The CDR3 covers 17 residues. The CDR3 nucleotides are TGTGCCACCAGTGATTTGCGTAGCGGGAGGGCCTACAATGAGCAGTTCTTC. This codes for CATSDLRSGRAYNEQFF.